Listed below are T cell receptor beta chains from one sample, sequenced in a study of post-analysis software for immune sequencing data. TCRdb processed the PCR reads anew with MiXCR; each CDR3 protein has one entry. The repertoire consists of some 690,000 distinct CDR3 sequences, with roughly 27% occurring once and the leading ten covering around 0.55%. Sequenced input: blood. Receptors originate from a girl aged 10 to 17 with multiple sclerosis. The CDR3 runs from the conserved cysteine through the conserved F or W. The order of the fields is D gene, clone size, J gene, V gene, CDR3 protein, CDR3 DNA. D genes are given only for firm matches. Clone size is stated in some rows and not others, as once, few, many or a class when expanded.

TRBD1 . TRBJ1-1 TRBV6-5 CASSYGQGERHTEAFF TGTGCCAGCAGTTACGGGCAGGGGGAACGGCACACTGAAGCTTTCTTT
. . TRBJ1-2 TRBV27 CASSLAGPLYGYTF TGTGCCAGCAGCCTGGCGGGGCCTCTCTATGGCTACACCTTC
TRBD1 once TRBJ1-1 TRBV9 CASSGSGTGMAFF TGTGCCAGCAGCGGATCCGGGACAGGGATGGCTTTCTTT
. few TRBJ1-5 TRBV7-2 CASSLRGHSNQPQHF TGTGCCAGCAGCTTGCGAGGGCATAGCAATCAGCCCCAGCATTTT
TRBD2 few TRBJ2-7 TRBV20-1 CSATTSGRVYEQYF TGCAGTGCCACGACTAGCGGGAGAGTTTACGAGCAGTACTTC
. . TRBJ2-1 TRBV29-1 CSVEGGGVYNEQFF TGCAGCGTTGAAGGCGGCGGAGTCTACAATGAGCAGTTCTTC
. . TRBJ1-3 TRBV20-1 CSARGGNSGNTIYF TGCAGTGCTAGAGGGGGCAACTCTGGAAACACCATATATTTT
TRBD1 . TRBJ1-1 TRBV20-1 CSANLRGHGNTEAFF TGCAGTGCTAACCTCAGGGGGCACGGGAACACTGAAGCTTTCTTT
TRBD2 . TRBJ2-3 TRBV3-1 CASSLKRGPNTDTQYF TGTGCCAGCAGCCTCAAGCGGGGGCCTAACACAGATACGCAGTATTTT
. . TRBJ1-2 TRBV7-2 CASSTQGGGGYTF TGTGCCAGCAGCACACAGGGTGGAGGCGGCTACACCTTC
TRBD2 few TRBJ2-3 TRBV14 CASSLLLAGGHTDTQYF TGTGCCAGCAGCCTGTTACTAGCGGGGGGTCACACAGATACGCAGTATTTT
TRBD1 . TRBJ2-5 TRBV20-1 CSASHGTVQETQYF TGCAGTGCTAGCCATGGGACAGTGCAAGAGACCCAGTACTTC
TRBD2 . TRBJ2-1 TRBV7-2 CASSSEIAGRGEQFF TGTGCCAGCAGCTCAGAGATAGCGGGAAGGGGTGAGCAGTTCTTC
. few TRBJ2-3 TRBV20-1 CSARVVPGGDTQYF TGCAGTGCTAGAGTCGTGCCCGGGGGAGATACGCAGTATTTT
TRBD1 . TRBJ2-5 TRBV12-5 CASGLTHRGTETQYF TGTGCTAGTGGTTTGACACACAGGGGAACGGAGACCCAGTACTTC
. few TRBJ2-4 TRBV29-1 CSVLPIAGGNIQYF TGCAGCGTTCTTCCTATAGCCGGGGGAAACATTCAGTACTTC
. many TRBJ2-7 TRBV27 CASNSQGSNEQYF TGTGCCAGCAATAGTCAGGGTTCCAACGAGCAGTACTTC
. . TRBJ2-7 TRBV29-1 CSVFPRVGGEQYF TGCAGCGTATTCCCCAGGGTGGGAGGCGAGCAGTACTTC
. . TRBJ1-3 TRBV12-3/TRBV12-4 CATWRQSSGNTIYF TGTGCCACCTGGCGACAGAGCTCTGGAAACACCATATATTTT
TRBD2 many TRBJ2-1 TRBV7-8 CASSPPVAGGGMGEQFF TGTGCCAGCAGCCCGCCTGTGGCGGGGGGTGGGATGGGTGAGCAGTTCTTC
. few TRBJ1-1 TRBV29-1 CSGETGTEAFF TGCAGCGGCGAAACGGGCACTGAAGCTTTCTTT
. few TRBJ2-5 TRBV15 CATSRGDGVDLETQYF TGTGCCACCAGCAGAGGGGACGGGGTGGACCTTGAGACCCAGTACTTC
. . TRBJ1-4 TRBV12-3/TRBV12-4 CASSFGPALNEKLFF TGTGCCAGCAGTTTTGGGCCAGCCCTTAATGAAAAACTGTTTTTT
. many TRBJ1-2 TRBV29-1 CSVDTYGYTF TGCAGCGTTGATACCTATGGCTACACCTTC
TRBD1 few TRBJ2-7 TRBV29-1 CSVEEPQGAINEQYF TGCAGCGTTGAAGAGCCCCAGGGGGCAATCAACGAGCAGTACTTC
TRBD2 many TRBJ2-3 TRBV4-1 CASSRLAGSTDTQYF TGCGCCAGCAGCCGGCTAGCGGGATCAACAGATACGCAGTATTTT
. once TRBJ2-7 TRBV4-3 CASSQALGPYEQYF TGCGCCAGCAGCCAAGCCTTGGGGCCCTACGAGCAGTACTTC
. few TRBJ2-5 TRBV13 CASSYYERKQETQYF TGTGCCAGCAGCTACTACGAGCGGAAACAAGAGACCCAGTACTTC
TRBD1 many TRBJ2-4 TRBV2 CASTLDRPGRENIQYF TGTGCCAGCACCCTGGACAGGCCCGGAAGAGAAAACATTCAGTACTTC
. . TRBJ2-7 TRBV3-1 CASSQDLVSNSYEQYF TGTGCCAGCAGCCAAGATTTGGTCAGCAACTCCTACGAGCAGTACTTC
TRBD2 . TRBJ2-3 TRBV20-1 CSASLLAGDADTQYF TGCAGTGCTAGCCTACTAGCGGGAGATGCAGATACGCAGTATTTT
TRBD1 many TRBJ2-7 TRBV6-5 CAAPTGGIPGYEQYF TGTGCCGCCCCCACAGGGGGGATTCCCGGTTACGAGCAGTACTTC
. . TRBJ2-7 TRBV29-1 CSVERIDRISSYEQYF TGCAGCGTTGAAAGGATTGACAGGATTAGCTCCTACGAGCAGTACTTC
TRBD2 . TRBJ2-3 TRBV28 CASSTGTSGSPTDTQYF TGTGCCAGCAGTACCGGGACTAGCGGGAGCCCCACAGATACGCAGTATTTT
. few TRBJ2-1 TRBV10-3 CAISDPGTTDLNEQFF TGTGCCATCAGTGACCCAGGGACGACGGACCTCAATGAGCAGTTCTTC
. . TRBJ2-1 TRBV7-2 CASSLVGRGGNEQFF TGTGCCAGCAGCTTAGTGGGCAGGGGGGGCAATGAGCAGTTCTTC